Below, 23 T cell receptor beta chains from the same sample are listed, as sequenced in a study of blood T cell repertoires in COVID-19. Data came from immunoSEQ multiplex PCR; TCRdb stores just in-frame clones and leaves some out. This repertoire shows over 60,000 clones, roughly 80% found once; its top ten account for under 15%. Sequenced material: peripheral blood. The receptors come from a man in his 60s with COVID-19, enrolled during active disease.

The CDR3 sequence is CASSLPQGDTGELFF. The CDR3 coding sequence is TGTGCCAGCAGTTTACCGCAGGGGGACACCGGGGAGCTGTTTTTT. The chain employs TRBV28 and TRBJ2-2, with 7 bases that match TRBD1. Germline CDR1 reads MDHEN; CDR2 reads SYDVKM. The junction had 3 bases not matched to a gene; V was cut back by 2 bases and J by 3 bases. The CDR3 runs 15 residues.

This clone appeared a single time. This chain uses TRBV7-9 with TRBJ1-5, with D perhaps TRBD1 (5 bases). With 1 base removed from V and 1 base from J, the gap between germline ends came to 11 bases. CDR3 size: 16 residues. Germline V CDR1 and CDR2: SEHNR, FQNEAQ (reference sequence). CDR3 DNA sequence: TGTGCCAGCAGCTTAGTTTCCGGGGGAAGCAATCAGCCCCAGCATTTT. Its translation is CASSLVSGGSNQPQHF.

The rearrangement links TRBV27 to TRBJ1-6, with no clear D. The CDR3 is 15 residues long. Germline V gives CDR1 MNHEY, CDR2 SMNVEV (reference sequence). Between the trimmed V and J ends, which lost 3 bases and 3 bases, there was a span of 9 bases. CDR3 sequence reads: CASSLSVDYNSPLHF. The CDR3 DNA reads TGTGCCAGCAGTTTGAGTGTTGACTATAATTCACCCCTCCACTTT.

The chain employs TRBV11-2 and TRBJ2-7, with 8 bases identical to TRBD1. This CDR3 region has 15 residues. Germline V gene data show CDR1 as SGHAT and CDR2 as FQNNGV. V lost 0 bases, J lost 2 bases, and 3 bases stayed unmatched. CDR3 sequence (DNA): TGTGCCAGCAGCTTAGATCAGGGGGCACCCTACGAGCAGTACTTC. Amino acids: CASSLDQGAPYEQYF.

This clone was observed a handful of times. The chain links TRBV29-1 to TRBJ1-1; TRBD1 aligns across 10 bases. V was pared by 7 bases and J by 4 bases, with 6 bases of the junction left unmatched. The CDR3 totals 13 residues. Germline values: CDR1 SQVTM, CDR2 ANQGSEA. The DNA for the CDR3 is TGCAGCGCCCTGGACAGGGGGTCCACTGAAGCTTTCTTT. The encoded protein is CSALDRGSTEAFF.

In this sample, this clone turned up once. The CDR3 coding sequence is TGTGCCAGTAGTACAGGGACAGTCAGTAGAGGACCCCTCCACTTT. Its translation: CASSTGTVSRGPLHF. V is TRBV19 and J is TRBJ1-6, with 7 bases identical to TRBD1. Germline loops: CDR1 LNHDA, CDR2 SQIVND (reference sequence). The CDR3 spans 15 residues. With V trimmed by 4 bases and J by 12 bases, 12 bases remained unmatched.

The chain carries TRBV28 and TRBJ2-1; TRBD2 might be the D (6 bases). Trimming took off 5 bases at V and 4 bases at J, with 9 bases between the two ends. The CDR3 loop spans 13 amino acids. Germline V gene data show CDR1 as MDHEN and CDR2 as SYDVKM. CDR3 DNA: TGTGCCAGCAGTCCTGGGGGGTACAATGAGCAGTTCTTC. Translating it yields CASSPGGYNEQFF.

The chain has TRBV6-5 and TRBJ2-1; 7 bases map to TRBD1. This CDR3 is 14 amino acids long. Germline V gives CDR1 MNHEY, CDR2 SVGAGI. J gave up 4 bases and V 11 bases, and 11 bases lay outside the gene matches. In nucleotides, the CDR3 is TGTGCCCTCCCGGGACAGAGACTTTACAATGAGCAGTTCTTC. Protein product: CALPGQRLYNEQFF.

The rearrangement uses TRBV30 and TRBJ2-4; no firm D call. Per germline, CDR1 GTSNPN and CDR2 SVGIG (reference sequence). There are 15 residues in the CDR3. V dropped 0 bases and J dropped 0 bases, with 9 bases sitting between them. The CDR3 DNA follows: TGTGCCTGGAGTGTACCGAGTCTAGCCAAAAACATTCAGTACTTC. Protein: CAWSVPSLAKNIQYF.

This clone has just one count. The rearrangement joins TRBV6-5 to TRBJ2-5; perhaps TRBD2 as D (6 bases). The CDR3 consists of 14 residues. The V and J ends lost 7 bases and 6 bases respectively, with 18 bases between them. Germline CDR1 MNHEY, CDR2 SVGAGI. The CDR3: CASTLEEGVKTQYF. CDR3 sequence (DNA): TGTGCCAGCACCCTAGAGGAGGGTGTAAAGACCCAGTACTTC.

The gene calls are TRBV30 and TRBJ2-1; 7 bases match TRBD2. The CDR3 consists of 16 residues. The germline V gene encodes CDR1 GTSNPN and CDR2 SVGIG (reference sequence). V lost 1 base and J lost 6; bases outside the gene matches: 12. CDR3 DNA sequence: TGTGCCTGGAGTGATACTACTGGGGGGGTACGCAATGAGCAGTTCTTC. This translates into CAWSDTTGGVRNEQFF.

The chain carries TRBV28 and TRBJ1-2, with D perhaps TRBD1 (6 bases). This CDR3 is 16 amino acids long. V dropped 5 bases and J dropped 1 base, with 17 bases sitting between them. Germline lookup yields CDR1 MDHEN and CDR2 SYDVKM. The CDR3 DNA is TGTGCCAGCAGTCCCTTCTCAGGGGAGGGTAACTATGGCTACACCTTC. Residues: CASSPFSGEGNYGYTF.

This clone was observed a single time. This chain uses TRBV4-2 with TRBJ2-1; TRBD2 matches at 8 bases. Germline V lookup: CDR1 LGHNA, CDR2 YNFKEQ. This CDR3 has 17 residues. The trim removed 0 bases at V and 3 bases at J, leaving 7 bases unmatched. CDR3 DNA: TGTGCCAGCAGCCAAGACACCGGGACTAGAGTCTACAATGAGCAGTTCTTC. This encodes CASSQDTGTRVYNEQFF.

CDR3 loop: CASSTGQGGQPQHF. For the CDR3, the DNA is TGTGCCAGCAGCACGGGACAGGGAGGTCAGCCCCAGCATTTT. This chain uses TRBV14 with TRBJ1-5; 9 bases align to TRBD1. The CDR3 contains 14 residues. Trimming at V came to 5 bases and at J to 6 bases, leaving 5 bases not matched to a gene. Germline CDR1 reads SGHDN; CDR2 reads FVKESK.

This chain connects TRBV28 to TRBJ1-5, with D hard to call. The CDR3 has 13 residues. Trimming shortened V by 8 bases and J by 0 bases, and 8 bases separated the two germline ends. Per the germline V gene, CDR1 is MDHEN and CDR2 is SYDVKM. The CDR3, as DNA: TGTGCCAGCGAACGGGGTAGCAATCAGCCCCAGCATTTT. Translation: CASERGSNQPQHF.

V and J are TRBV6-5 and TRBJ2-7; weak D call: TRBD1 (6 bases). CDR1 is MNHEY, CDR2 SVGAGI, per germline. The CDR3 length is 14 residues. Trimming shortened V by 6 bases and J by 5 bases, and 17 bases separated the two germline ends. The CDR3 bases are TGTGCCAGCAGCCCCGGACAGCCCTGGAACGAGCAGTACTTC. Encoded protein: CASSPGQPWNEQYF.

J is TRBJ2-1 and V is TRBV19, with 10 bases fitting TRBD2. Germline V gene data show CDR1 as LNHDA and CDR2 as SQIVND (reference sequence). V trimming: 3 bases; J trimming: 2 bases; junction bases outside the gene matches: 7. This CDR3 has 17 residues. The CDR3 here is CASSIGILAGPYNEQFF. DNA of the CDR3: TGTGCCAGTAGTATCGGGATACTAGCGGGACCCTACAATGAGCAGTTCTTC.

The chain links TRBV27 to TRBJ2-7; 13 nucleotides agree with TRBD2. Trimming removed 5 bases from V and 6 bases from J; junction bases left unmatched: 10. Per the germline V gene, CDR1 is MNHEY and CDR2 is SMNVEV (reference sequence). CDR3 length equals 16 residues. The CDR3 nucleotides read TGTGCCAGCAGTCTTGAAGGACTAGCGGGAGTAGGCGAGCAGTACTTC. Its protein is CASSLEGLAGVGEQYF.

The chain uses TRBV3-1 (or the pseudogene TRBV3-2) and TRBJ1-2; weak D call: TRBD1 (6 bases). CDR1 LGHDT and CDR2 YNNKEL come from the germline V gene (reference sequence). The V gene lost 2 bases and the J gene lost 4 bases, with 11 bases spanning the gap. The CDR3 consists of 14 residues. CDR3 coding DNA: TGTGCCAGCAGCCAATGGGGGCTGGCCTATGGCTACACCTTC. The encoded protein is CASSQWGLAYGYTF.

The V gene is TRBV20-1, the J gene TRBJ2-7; D is undetermined. CDR3 length equals 11 residues. The germline V and J ends were trimmed by 3 bases and 2 bases, with 5 bases remaining between them. CDR1 is DFQATT and CDR2 is SNEGSKA in the germline V gene (reference sequence). CDR3 coding DNA: TGCAGTGCTAGTCTTACCTACGAGCAGTACTTC. It specifies CSASLTYEQYF.

The chain has TRBV18 and TRBJ2-6, with D possibly being TRBD2 (6 bases). CDR1 and CDR2 (germline): KGHSH, LQKENI. Trimming took off 4 bases at V and 0 bases at J, with 16 bases between the two ends. The CDR3 covers 18 residues. The CDR3 loop reads CASSQTLASSSGANVLTF. The CDR3 DNA reads TGTGCCAGCTCACAGACTCTAGCGAGTAGCTCTGGGGCCAACGTCCTGACTTTC.

V gene TRBV19 combines with J gene TRBJ1-6; tentative D call: TRBD1 (5 bases). Germline CDR1 and CDR2: LNHDA and SQIVND (reference sequence). The V end was cut by 7 bases, the J end by 14 bases, with 12 bases between. The CDR3 is 11 amino acids. The CDR3 loop reads CASTQDGTLHF. The CDR3 DNA reads TGTGCCAGTACACAGGACGGAACCCTCCACTTT.

The V gene is TRBV30, the J gene TRBJ1-1; TRBD1 is a possible D gene (6 bases). CDR3 length: 13 residues. Trimming cost V 2 bases and J 4 bases, with 11 bases left between them. From germline, CDR1 is GTSNPN and CDR2 SVGIG (reference sequence). The CDR3 sequence: CAWSPQGSTEAFF. In DNA, the CDR3 is TGTGCCTGGAGTCCTCAGGGGAGCACTGAAGCTTTCTTT.